The clone carrying this T cell receptor beta chain was seen just once. Its antigen is currently unknown. This sequence may be a read error, since a much larger clone differs from it by one base. CDR3 regions of TCR beta were amplified from RNA transcripts. HTBI primers primed a first-round RT-PCR, and a second-round multiplex PCR followed. TCRdb recomputed calls from the multiplex PCR reads with MiXCR, one row per CDR3 protein. Here the sample spans about 600,000 distinct CDR3 sequences, 35% to 40% being singletons. Germline CDR1 LGHNT, CDR2 FRNRAP. The CDR3 runs 16 residues. The data are from a study of Graves' ophthalmopathy and Graves' hyperthyroidism. Across the whole study: Stable hyperthyroidism meant no ophthalmopathy within 18 months of follow-up. Findings and caveats of the study: Blood repertoires reportedly contained most expanded thyroid clonotypes above 0.001 frequency.

Clinical symptoms, serum thyroxine, TRAb, thyroid ultrasound and orbital computed tomography formed the basis of diagnosis. The sample comprised peripheral blood or thyroid tissue (not recorded which). The source is an adult man with Graves' hyperthyroidism. The chain joins TRBV12-5 to TRBJ1-1, with D unclear. CDR3 residues: CASSSSGRREDTEAFF. In DNA form, the CDR3 reads TGTGCCAGCAGTTCATCGGGCAGGAGGGAGGACACTGAAGCTTTCTTT.